This record concerns one TCR beta chain sequence. Its antigen is unknown. The repertoire was sequenced with immunoSEQ multiplex PCR; TCRdb's copy has only in-frame clones and lacks some. The data hold just over 2,000,000 clones, with 85% to 95% observed a single time. V lost 6 bases to trimming and J lost 0 bases, with 11 bases between them. Germline lookup yields CDR1 MGHRA and CDR2 YSYEKL. The CDR3 spans 15 residues. The sample comes from a study of shared clonotypes between healthy human individuals. Study outcomes and limitations: Depth of sequencing was expected to influence donor clonotype sharing.

Material: naive CD4+ T cells sorted from blood. The subset here: CD45RA+ positively selected. This chain connects TRBV4-1 to TRBJ2-2; tentative D call: TRBD1 (6 bases). The origin of this receptor is a man aged 18 to 35 in good health. As DNA, the CDR3 is TGCGCCAGCAGTAAGGGGGACACGAACACCGGGGAGCTGTTTTTT. Translation: CASSKGDTNTGELFF.